The TCR beta chain under discussion was sequenced for a study of blood T cell repertoires in COVID-19. Study as a whole: Specimens from acute and convalescent COVID-19 originated in the United States, Italy and Spain. In each case, the material was cDNA or gDNA derived from T cells, B-cell-depleted T cells, or PBMCs.

The J segment lost 3 bases and the V segment lost 5 bases, leaving 3 bases of the junction unmatched. This CDR3 comprises 14 residues. CDR1 and CDR2 (germline): MNHNY, SVGAGI (reference sequence). Sequenced by immunoSEQ multiplex PCR; TCRdb stores in-frame clones only, minus some. The sample lists around 140,000 clones, 80% to 85% seen once, with more than 6.5% in the top ten. The chain joins TRBV6-6 to TRBJ2-3; TRBD1 agrees at 9 bases. This receptor was taken from a human donor in a cohort sampled during active COVID-19. Specimen: peripheral blood. CDR3 sequence: CASSRQGVTDTQYF. The CDR3 DNA follows: TGTGCCAGCAGTCGACAGGGGGTTACAGATACGCAGTATTTT.